This TCR beta chain is drawn from a study of low-dose radiotherapy and immunotherapy resistance in tumors. Whole-study context: Per fraction, Cohort 1 was given 0.5 Gy every 2 weeks, for a total of 6.5 Gy. Every two weeks, the protocol called for intravenous cyclophosphamide at 200 mg/m2. It was given one day before each radiation and immunotherapy administration. The study gave patients oral aspirin 300 mg daily for four cycles from cycle 1 day 1.

First-strand cDNA used TRAV- and TRBV-specific primers, covering alpha and beta chains. Using a constant-region primer together with a V-primer adapter, TCRs were subjected to roughly 18 PCR cycles of amplification. Using its own MiXCR run on the reads, TCRdb lists one record per CDR3 protein. The sample lists over 65,000 distinct CDR3 sequences, roughly a sixth seen once, with approximately 2.8% in the top ten. Indicated time point: before trial treatment. Donors were treated with nivolumab, ipilimumab, aspirin, and low-dose cyclophosphamide and radiotherapy. The CDR3 is 14 amino acids. As regards this clonotype: A much larger clone is a single base away; this may be a read error.

The chain uses TRBV21-1 and TRBJ2-3; the table assigns TRBD1, which was not confirmed against the DNA. TRBV21-1 is a documented pseudogene. The clonotype originates from a male donor with prostate cancer. This specimen consisted of PBMCs, obtained before treatment. The CDR3 region has the DNA TGTGCCAGCAGCCGGGACAGGGACACAGATACGCAGTATTTT. It is translated as CASSRDRDTDTQYF.